This T cell receptor (beta chain) was sequenced in a study of shared clonotypes between healthy human individuals (dated by TCRdb to about 2020). With regard to the full study: A few men and a couple of women, aged 18 to 49 years, made up the cohort. For each donor, CD4 naive and CD4 memory were each given three plates, CD8 naive was given two plates, and CD8 memory was given one plate. To estimate repertoire size and how much clonotype sharing occurs between individuals, the study deeply sequenced the blood TCR repertoires of about five healthy adults. Libraries were prepared and TCR repertoires were sequenced by different laboratories using diverse techniques, in order to increase sequencing depth and limit assay-specific biases. Each donor's leukapheresis produced roughly between roughly 0.85 and 10 billion PBMCs.

Using the deep immunoSEQ assay, multiplex PCR amplified TCR CDR3 regions from genomic DNA. Extracted genomic DNA from each cell subset was spread evenly across all wells of several immunoSEQ 96-well plates, with each plate serving as a replicate. For sorted subsets, each replicate PCR was loaded with approximately 200 ng genomic DNA, equivalent to about 30,000 T cell genomes. The purified libraries were quantified using a Qubit 3.0 fluorometer, sized with a Bioanalyzer 2100, and then quantified again using the KAPA Library Quantification kit. A separate single-read 150-cycle Illumina NextSeq 550 flow cell was used to sequence each immunoSEQ 96-well plate. Per the source publication's procedure: Because the immunoSEQ output included only junctional sequences and no quality scores, the filtering could not be the same as the filtering used for full-length reads. To assign V/J genes and CDR3, sequences were annotated against IMGT germline references using PyIR, a Python wrapper for IgBLAST v1.9. Reads with weak V/J assignments (E-value above 1e-6), missing CDR3, stop codons, out-of-frame junctions, or ambiguous translated residues were removed. A V3J clonotype was defined by an identical inferred V gene, J gene, and CDR3 amino acid sequence. Percentage overlap between repertoires was computed as shared unique clonotypes divided by the size of the smaller repertoire. Repertoire richness was assessed with RTK rarefaction, the Chao1 estimator, and Recon v2.1 estimates of unobserved clonotypes. For all TCRbeta clonotypes obtained by the gDNA method from a few donors, generation probabilities were computed with OLGA. TCRdb limited this immuneACCESS table to in-frame rearrangements with V and J called. A share of clones is missing; checked studies link under half to unresolved V genes, and the rest is unexplained. The D gene and trimming were derived from the DNA, and the V and J assignments and clone size from that table. Counted in this sample were over 2 million clones; 85% to 95% of them appeared once. 0.1% to 0.15% of the sample rests with the top ten.

V is cut by 0 bases and J by 7 bases, and the space between the germline ends is 16 bases. The germline V gene (reference sequence) sets CDR1 to LNHNV and CDR2 to YYDKDF. From the cysteine through the phenylalanine, the CDR3 covers 15 amino acids. Kept here is only the CDR3 DNA, which spans 45 bases and is read in frame from base 1. The paper as a whole reports these results and caveats: Even with the large sequencing depth, rarefaction of the sorted-subset datasets indicated that sequencing was incomplete. Across a handful of donors, about 5% of naive CD4, roughly 3.5% of naive CD8, about 2.3% of memory CD4, and 0.4% to 0.45% of memory CD8 clonotypes were shared. The small number of donors limited the genetic and exposure-history diversity represented. Larger estimated clonotype richness was generally found for naive subsets than for memory subsets. Sampling was restricted to blood, and TCR repertoires in tissue are likely to differ from TCR repertoires in blood. Based on pairwise subsampling, the degree of clonotype sharing among donors was expected to be affected by sequencing depth. Compared with non-shared clonotypes, the clonotypes found in all four sorted-subset donors had higher generation probabilities.

This clone came up once. Its target antigen remains unknown. Per-base qualities were not stored, and no clone one base away is much larger. Healthy HIV-negative adults with no recently reported acute infections or vaccinations were included as donors. Only Caucasian adults living in Nashville, Tennessee, USA were represented among the donors. CD4+ T cells were enriched by magnetic negative selection; naive cells were then positively selected on CD45RA, and the negative fraction formed the memory subset. After blood collection by leukapheresis, PBMCs were isolated using Ficoll-Histopaque density gradient centrifugation and then cryopreserved in the vapor phase of liquid nitrogen. Analytical flow cytometry was used to check the purity and quantity of every magnetically sorted T cell population. Genomic DNA was isolated from every sorted fraction and measured by UV absorbance on a Nanodrop 2000c.

Recombination linked TRBV15 to TRBJ2-7; the D call could be TRBD1 or TRBD2, with each sharing 7 bases. The sequencing input was naive CD4+ T cells sorted from blood. In the paper's terms, the cell subset or site label means: CD45RA+ positively selected. The sequence derives from a man between 18 and 29 years old in good health. For the CDR3, the sequence is CATSRDWEGAREQYF. The nucleotides are TGTGCCACCAGCAGAGATTGGGAGGGGGCGCGTGAGCAGTACTTC.